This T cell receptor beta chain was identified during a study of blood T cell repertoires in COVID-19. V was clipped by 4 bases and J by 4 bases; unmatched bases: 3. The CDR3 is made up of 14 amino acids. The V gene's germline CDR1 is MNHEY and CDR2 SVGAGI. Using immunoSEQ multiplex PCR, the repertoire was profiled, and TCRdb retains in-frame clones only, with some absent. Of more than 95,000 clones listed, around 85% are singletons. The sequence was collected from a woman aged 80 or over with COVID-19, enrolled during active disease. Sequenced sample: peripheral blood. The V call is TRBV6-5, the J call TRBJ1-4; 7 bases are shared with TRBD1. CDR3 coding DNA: TGTGCCAGCAGTTTCCGACAGGGTAATGAAAAACTGTTTTTT. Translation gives CASSFRQGNEKLFF.